Following are 19 T cell receptor beta chains from one sample sequenced in a study of memory CD4+ T cells and cytomegalovirus serostatus. Generated by immunoSEQ multiplex PCR, the TCRdb table keeps only in-frame clones and is missing some. In the table there are about 25,000 clones, roughly 76% of which are singletons. Single viable CD3+CD4+CD8-CD45RO+ cells were sorted as the memory CD4+ T cells. Sequenced material: memory CD4+ T cells from blood. These receptors came from an adult in good health and CMV-seronegative.

In its sample, this clone ranks as medium-sized (0.01 to 0.1%). The chain links TRBV10-1 to TRBJ1-3; D uncertain. Germline V gene data show CDR1 as WNHNN and CDR2 as SYGVQD (reference sequence). The CDR3 is made up of 14 amino acids. Trimming cost V 2 bases and J 2 bases, with 7 bases left between them. CDR3 residues: CASSEGSAGNTIYF. For the CDR3, the DNA is TGCGCCAGCAGTGAGGGGTCTGCTGGAAACACCATATATTTT.

The V and J genes are TRBV9 and TRBJ2-3; either TRBD1 or TRBD2 may fit D (6 bases each). The CDR3 has 15 amino acids. Germline V gene data show CDR1 as SGDLS and CDR2 as YYNGEE. Trimming shortened V by 4 bases and J by 6 bases, and 18 bases separated the two germline ends. The CDR3 spells CASSPRGPAGDTQYF. As DNA, the CDR3 is TGTGCCAGCAGCCCCCGGGGGCCTGCAGGGGATACGCAGTATTTT.

This clone has just a few counts. The chain combines TRBV6-4 with TRBJ1-1; TRBD1 is a possible D gene (5 bases). Between the trimmed V and J ends, which lost 5 bases and 3 bases, there was a span of 10 bases. CDR1 and CDR2 (germline): MRHNA, SNTAGT. The CDR3 is made up of 13 amino acids. CDR3 region: CASSNGAYTEAFF. The CDR3 DNA is TGTGCCAGCAGTAATGGGGCATACACTGAAGCTTTCTTT.

The V call is TRBV5-4, the J call TRBJ2-6, with no clear D. With 3 bases removed from V and 4 bases from J, the gap between germline ends came to 11 bases. This CDR3 has 15 amino acids. Germline-derived CDR1 and CDR2 are SGHNT and YYREEE (reference sequence). For the CDR3, the DNA is TGTGCCAGCAGCTACAGTCTTTCCGGGGCCAACGTCCTGACTTTC. This sequence encodes CASSYSLSGANVLTF.

This chain links TRBV28 with TRBJ1-4, with 9 bases fitting TRBD1. The V gene end was trimmed by 6 bases and the J gene end by 1 base; junction bases not matched to a gene: 6. CDR1 is MDHEN and CDR2 is SYDVKM in the germline V gene. This CDR3 is 16 amino acids long. The CDR3 loop is CASSPDRGITNEKLFF. For the CDR3, the DNA is TGTGCCAGCAGCCCCGACAGGGGGATAACTAATGAAAAACTGTTTTTT.

The V gene is TRBV7-3, the J gene TRBJ2-3; 9 bases agree with TRBD1. This CDR3 is 15 amino acids long. Trimming took 5 bases from V and 1 from J; bases not matched to a gene: 4. The germline gives CDR1 SGHTA, CDR2 FQGTGA. CDR3: CASSQQGARTDTQYF. DNA for the CDR3: TGTGCCAGCAGCCAACAGGGGGCTCGCACAGATACGCAGTATTTT.

The chain carries TRBV13 and TRBJ2-2; D perhaps matches TRBD2 (5 bases). V lost 4 bases to trimming and J lost 4 bases, with 16 bases between them. CDR3 length: 16 amino acids. Germline assignment: CDR1 PRHDT and CDR2 FYEKMQ (reference sequence). The CDR3 DNA reads as TGTGCCAGCAGCTCTCGGGATGGGGAGAGCACCGGGGAGCTGTTTTTT. It yields the protein CASSSRDGESTGELFF.

The chain uses TRBV4-1 and TRBJ2-1, with TRBD1 matching over 10 bases. The CDR3 length is 14 residues. CDR1 and CDR2 (germline): MGHRA, YSYEKL. V shed 4 bases, J shed 4 bases, and the junction held 1 base outside the gene matches. The CDR3: CASSRDRGYNEQFF. CDR3 DNA: TGCGCCAGCAGCCGGGACAGGGGATACAATGAGCAGTTCTTC.

The chain carries TRBV29-1 and TRBJ2-7; 7 positions agree with TRBD2. Looked up from germline, CDR1 is SQVTM and CDR2 is ANQGSEA. CDR3 length: 13 amino acids. The V and J ends lost 3 bases and 6 bases, in that order; junction bases with no gene match: 8. In DNA, the CDR3 is TGCAGCGTTGAGGGGGGAGGGCCAGTCGAGCAGTACTTC. This translates into CSVEGGGPVEQYF.

This sequence joins TRBV7-2 and TRBJ2-7; D might be TRBD1 (6 bases). Germline loops: CDR1 SGHTA, CDR2 FQGNSA. The CDR3 is 13 residues long. Trimming cost V 5 bases and J 2 bases, with 10 bases left between them. In nucleotides, the CDR3 is TGTGCCAGCAGCCTAAAGGGGGCCTACGAGCAGTACTTC. It translates to CASSLKGAYEQYF.

This clone was detected only once. V is TRBV5-1 and J is TRBJ1-3; tentatively, D is TRBD1 (5 bases). This CDR3 contains 15 residues. V gave up 3 bases and J gave up 0 bases, with 10 bases separating them. CDR1 SGHRS and CDR2 YFSETQ come from the germline V gene. The CDR3 DNA reads TGCGCCAGCAGCTGGGGGGGTATCTCTGGAAACACCATATATTTT. The encoded protein is CASSWGGISGNTIYF.

This chain connects TRBV7-9 to TRBJ2-5; D unresolved. Germline-derived CDR1 and CDR2 are SEHNR and FQNEAQ (reference sequence). V gave up 5 bases and J gave up 2 bases, with 6 bases separating them. The CDR3 runs 12 residues. CDR3 sequence (DNA): TGTGCCAGCAGCCGAACTCAAGAGACCCAGTACTTC. Translation gives CASSRTQETQYF.

The chain joins TRBV5-6 to TRBJ2-7; D call uncertain. The CDR3 loop spans 13 amino acids. Germline loops: CDR1 SGHDT, CDR2 YYEEEE. V was cut by 1 base and J by 2 bases, with 7 bases left in between. The CDR3 DNA reads TGTGCCAGCAGCTTGCCAGCGACCTACGAGCAGTACTTC. Its protein product is CASSLPATYEQYF.

The rearrangement joins TRBV5-5 to TRBJ1-4, with unresolved D. Germline CDR1 reads SGHKS; CDR2 reads YYEKEE (reference sequence). The CDR3 covers 12 residues. The ends were cut back, 3 bases at V and 8 bases at J, with 8 bases in the middle. The DNA of the CDR3 is TGTGCCAGCAGCTCTCTAACCGAAAAACTGTTTTTT. Its protein product is CASSSLTEKLFF.

The table lists this clone with a count of one. This rearrangement joins TRBV18 to TRBJ1-1; D call uncertain. The CDR3 runs 15 residues. Deletions cut 2 bases from V and 0 bases from J, with 10 bases between. Germline CDR1 is KGHSH and CDR2 is LQKENI. The CDR3 DNA follows: TGTGCCAGCTCACCATTAGGGAATATGAACACTGAAGCTTTCTTT. Protein: CASSPLGNMNTEAFF.

The rearrangement uses TRBV6-5 and TRBJ2-5, with D uncertain. Deletions cut 3 bases from V and 5 bases from J, with 10 bases between. Germline V gene sequence: CDR1 MNHEY, CDR2 SVGAGI. CDR3 length: 13 residues. Here the CDR3 DNA reads TGTGCCAGCAGTTATTATGGCGAGGAGACCCAGTACTTC. Protein sequence: CASSYYGEETQYF.

J is TRBJ2-3 and V is TRBV5-1, with TRBD2 identical over 8 bases. This CDR3 has 17 amino acids. CDR1 SGHRS and CDR2 YFSETQ come from the germline V gene. V shed 0 bases and J 2 bases; nucleotides not matched to a gene: 8. CDR3 sequence (DNA): TGCGCCAGCAGCTTGGCCGGGGGGGTGAGAGCCACAGATACGCAGTATTTT. It yields the protein CASSLAGGVRATDTQYF.

V is TRBV6-5 and J is TRBJ2-2; TRBD1 aligns across 8 bases. Losses at the gene ends were 6 bases for V and 4 bases for J; bases not matched to a gene: 4. The CDR3 extends over 14 amino acids. Germline CDR1 MNHEY, CDR2 SVGAGI. The CDR3 is CASRAGGSTGELFF. CDR3 DNA sequence: TGTGCCAGCAGGGCAGGGGGCTCCACCGGGGAGCTGTTTTTT.

V and J are TRBV19 and TRBJ1-4; perhaps TRBD1 as D (6 bases). V was shortened by 5 bases and J by 7 bases, with 20 bases between the two germline ends. The CDR3 extends over 16 amino acids. Germline CDR1 and CDR2: LNHDA and SQIVND (reference sequence). CDR3 DNA sequence: TGTGCCAGTAGTCTTCAACACAGGGCGTGGGGTGAAAAACTGTTTTTT. Its translation is CASSLQHRAWGEKLFF.